This TCR beta chain derives from a study of T cell changes during pregnancy in multiple sclerosis (dated by TCRdb to between 2019 and 2020). Some background on the complete study: Changes in the T cell repertoire over the course of pregnancy were examined in this study in women with multiple sclerosis.

As to this clone: Its antigen is still unknown. No base qualities exist here, and no much larger clone lies one base off it.

Receptor amplification or capture employed the immunoSEQ multiplex PCR assay. As stored in TCRdb, this immuneACCESS dataset retains in-frame rearrangements with V and J assigned. A fraction of the clones does not appear; measured against another copy, unresolved V genes explain less than half of the discrepancy, and the remainder lacks a known reason. A total of about 87,000 clones appear in this sample, 93% of them only once. The ten biggest clones cover 1.1% to 1.5% of the sample. The source was peripheral blood, collected in the third trimester of pregnancy. This clonotype was sampled from a female donor in good health, enrolled as a control in a pregnancy study.

CDR3 reads: CASSIGSASSTDTQYF. The nucleotide sequence is given as TGTGCCAGTAGTATAGGGAGCGCCTCTAGCACAGATACGCAGTATTTT. This sequence uses TRBV19 and TRBJ2-3; the D gene is not confidently resolved. The CDR3, from cysteine to phenylalanine, totals 16 residues. Only the CDR3 portion is preserved as DNA: 48 bases, with reading frame beginning at the first base. V is clipped by 1 base and J by 0 bases, and the sequence between their germline boundaries is 11 bases long. Via the germline V gene (reference sequence), CDR1 is LNHDA and CDR2 SQIVND.